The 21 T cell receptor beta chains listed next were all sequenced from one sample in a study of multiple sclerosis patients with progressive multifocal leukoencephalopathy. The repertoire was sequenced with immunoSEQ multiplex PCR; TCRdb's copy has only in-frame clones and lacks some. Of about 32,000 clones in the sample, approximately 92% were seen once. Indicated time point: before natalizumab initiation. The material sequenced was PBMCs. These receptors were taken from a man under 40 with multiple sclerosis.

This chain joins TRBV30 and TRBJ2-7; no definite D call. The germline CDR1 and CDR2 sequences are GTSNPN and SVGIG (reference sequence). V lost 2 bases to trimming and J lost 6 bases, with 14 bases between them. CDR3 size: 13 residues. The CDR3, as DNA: TGTGCCTGGAGTACTTATCGACTCGGCGAGCAGTACTTC. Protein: CAWSTYRLGEQYF. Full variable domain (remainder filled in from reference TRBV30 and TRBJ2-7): SQTIHQWPATLVQPVGSPLSLECTVEGTSNPNLYWYRQAAGRGLQLLFYSVGIGQISSEVPQNLSASRPQDRQFILSSKKLLLSDSGFYLCAWSTYRLGEQYFGPGTRLTVT.

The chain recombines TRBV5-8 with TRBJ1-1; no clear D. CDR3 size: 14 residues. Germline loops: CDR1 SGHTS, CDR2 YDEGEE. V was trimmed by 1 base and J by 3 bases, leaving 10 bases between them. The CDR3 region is CASSLSWGDTEAFF. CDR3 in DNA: TGTGCCAGCAGCTTGTCGTGGGGTGACACTGAAGCTTTCTTT.

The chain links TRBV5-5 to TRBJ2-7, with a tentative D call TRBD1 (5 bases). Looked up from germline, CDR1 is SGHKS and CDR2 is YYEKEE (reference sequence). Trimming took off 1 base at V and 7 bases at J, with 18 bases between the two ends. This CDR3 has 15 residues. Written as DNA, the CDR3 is TGTGCCAGCAGCTTGACTGGAAGGGGATCGGAGGAGCAGTACGTC. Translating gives CASSLTGRGSEEQYV.

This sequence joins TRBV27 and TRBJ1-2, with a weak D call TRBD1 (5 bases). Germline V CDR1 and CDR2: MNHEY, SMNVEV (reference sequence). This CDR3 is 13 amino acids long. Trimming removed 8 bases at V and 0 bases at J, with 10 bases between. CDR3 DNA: TGTGCCAGCGGGGACGGATCTAACTATGGCTACACCTTC. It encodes CASGDGSNYGYTF.

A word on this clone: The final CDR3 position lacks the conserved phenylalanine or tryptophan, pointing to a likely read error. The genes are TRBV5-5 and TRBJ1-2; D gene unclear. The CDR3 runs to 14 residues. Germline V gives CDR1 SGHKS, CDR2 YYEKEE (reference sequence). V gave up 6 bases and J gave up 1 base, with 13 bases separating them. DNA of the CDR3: TGTGCCAGCACCCCGGGCGCGGGTAACTATGGCTACACCTCC. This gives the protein CASTPGAGNYGYTS.

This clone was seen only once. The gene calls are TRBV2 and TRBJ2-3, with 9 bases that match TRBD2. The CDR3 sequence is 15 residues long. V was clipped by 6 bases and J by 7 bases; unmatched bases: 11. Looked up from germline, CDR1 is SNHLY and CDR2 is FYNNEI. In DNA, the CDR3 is TGTGCCAGCAGCTATGCGGGAGGGAGCGACTATACGCAGTATTTT. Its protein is CASSYAGGSDYTQYF. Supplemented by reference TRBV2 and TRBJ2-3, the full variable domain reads EPEVTQTPSHQVTQMGQEVILRCVPISNHLYFYWYRQILGQKVEFLVSFYNNEISEKSEIFDDQFSVERPDGSNFTLKIRSTKLEDSAMYFCASSYAGGSDYTQYFGPGTRLTVL.

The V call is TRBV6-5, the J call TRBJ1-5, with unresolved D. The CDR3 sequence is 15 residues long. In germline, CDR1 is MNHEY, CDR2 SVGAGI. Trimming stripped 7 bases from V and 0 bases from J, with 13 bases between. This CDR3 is CASKAASVSNQPQHF. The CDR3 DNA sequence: TGTGCCAGCAAGGCAGCCTCTGTTAGCAATCAGCCCCAGCATTTT.

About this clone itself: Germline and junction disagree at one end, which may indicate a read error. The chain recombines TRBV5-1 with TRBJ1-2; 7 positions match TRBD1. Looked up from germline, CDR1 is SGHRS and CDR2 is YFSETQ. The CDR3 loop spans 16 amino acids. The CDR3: CASRQAYRGLGYGYAF. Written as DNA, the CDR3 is TGCGCCAGCAGGCAAGCATACAGGGGCCTGGGCTATGGCTACGCCTTC.

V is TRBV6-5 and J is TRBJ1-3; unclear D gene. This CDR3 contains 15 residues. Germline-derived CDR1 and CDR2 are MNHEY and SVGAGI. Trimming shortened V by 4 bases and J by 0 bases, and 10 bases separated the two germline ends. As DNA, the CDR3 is TGTGCCAGCAGTTCCTACGAGGTCTCTGGAAACACCATATATTTT. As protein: CASSSYEVSGNTIYF.

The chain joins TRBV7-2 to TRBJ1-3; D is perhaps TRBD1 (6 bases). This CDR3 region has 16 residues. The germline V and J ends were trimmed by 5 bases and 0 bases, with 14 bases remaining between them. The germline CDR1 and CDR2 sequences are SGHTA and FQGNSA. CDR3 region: CASSPTQGFSGNTIYF. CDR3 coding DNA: TGTGCCAGCAGCCCTACACAGGGTTTCTCTGGAAACACCATATATTTT.

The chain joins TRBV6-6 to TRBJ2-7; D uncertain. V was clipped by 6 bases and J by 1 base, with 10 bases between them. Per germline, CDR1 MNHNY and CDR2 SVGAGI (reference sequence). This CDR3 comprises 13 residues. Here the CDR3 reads CASSLTPSYEQYV. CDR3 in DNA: TGTGCCAGCAGCCTGACGCCTTCCTACGAGCAGTACGTC.

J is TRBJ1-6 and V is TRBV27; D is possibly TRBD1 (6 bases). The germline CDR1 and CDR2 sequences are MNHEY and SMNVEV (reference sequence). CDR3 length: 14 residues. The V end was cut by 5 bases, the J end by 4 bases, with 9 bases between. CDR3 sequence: CASSVQGYNSPLHF. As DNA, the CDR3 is TGTGCCAGCAGTGTGCAGGGGTATAATTCACCCCTCCACTTT.

CDR3 coding DNA: TGTGCCAGCAGCAGGGACAGGCCATCTGGGGCCAACGTCCTGACTTTC. Amino acid sequence: CASSRDRPSGANVLTF. This rearrangement joins TRBV5-5 to TRBJ2-6, with TRBD1 matching over 8 bases. This CDR3 has 16 residues. Losses at the gene ends were 4 bases for V and 1 base for J; bases not matched to a gene: 4. The V gene's germline CDR1 is SGHKS and CDR2 YYEKEE (reference sequence).

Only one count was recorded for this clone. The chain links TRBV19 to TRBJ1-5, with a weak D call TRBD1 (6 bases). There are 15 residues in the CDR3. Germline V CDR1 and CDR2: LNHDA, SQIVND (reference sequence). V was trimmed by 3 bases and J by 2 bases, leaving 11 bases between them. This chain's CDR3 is CASSIVGGGNQPQHF. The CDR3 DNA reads TGTGCCAGTAGTATCGTAGGGGGGGGCAATCAGCCCCAGCATTTT.

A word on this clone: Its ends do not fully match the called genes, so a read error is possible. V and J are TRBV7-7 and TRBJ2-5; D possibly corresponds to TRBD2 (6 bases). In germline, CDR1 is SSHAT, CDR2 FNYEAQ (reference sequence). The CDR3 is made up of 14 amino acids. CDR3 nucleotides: TGTGCTAGCAGCCCCGGTATCCGGGGGGAGACCCAGTACTTC. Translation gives CASSPGIRGETQYF.

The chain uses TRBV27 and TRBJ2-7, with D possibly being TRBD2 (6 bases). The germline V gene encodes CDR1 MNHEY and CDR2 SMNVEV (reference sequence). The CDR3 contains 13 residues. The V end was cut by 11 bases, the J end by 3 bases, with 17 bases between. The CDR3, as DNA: TGTGCCGTTGGAACTCGGGGGTTCTACGAGCAGTACTTC. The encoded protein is CAVGTRGFYEQYF.

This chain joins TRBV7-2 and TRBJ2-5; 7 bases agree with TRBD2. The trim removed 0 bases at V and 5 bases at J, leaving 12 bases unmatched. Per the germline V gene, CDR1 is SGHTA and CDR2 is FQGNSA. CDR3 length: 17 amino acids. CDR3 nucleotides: TGTGCCAGCAGCTTAGCCGCTGGGGCTAGCGGAAGGGAGACCCAGTACTTC. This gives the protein CASSLAAGASGRETQYF.

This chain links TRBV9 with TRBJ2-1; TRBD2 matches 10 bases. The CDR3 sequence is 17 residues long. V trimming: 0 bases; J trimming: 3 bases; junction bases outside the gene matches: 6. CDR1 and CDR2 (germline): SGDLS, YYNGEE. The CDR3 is CASSVGASGSVYNEQFF. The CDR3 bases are TGTGCCAGCAGCGTAGGTGCTAGCGGGAGTGTCTACAATGAGCAGTTCTTC.

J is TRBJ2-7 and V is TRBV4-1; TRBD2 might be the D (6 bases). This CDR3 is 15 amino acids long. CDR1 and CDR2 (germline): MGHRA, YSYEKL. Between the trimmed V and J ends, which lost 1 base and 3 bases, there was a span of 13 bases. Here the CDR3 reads CASSQGWGEFYEQYF. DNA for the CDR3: TGCGCCAGCAGCCAAGGGTGGGGGGAGTTCTACGAGCAGTACTTC.

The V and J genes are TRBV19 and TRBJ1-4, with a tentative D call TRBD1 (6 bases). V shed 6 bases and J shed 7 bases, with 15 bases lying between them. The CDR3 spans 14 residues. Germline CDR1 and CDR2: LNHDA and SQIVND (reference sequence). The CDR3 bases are TGTGCCAGTAGCGATACAGGGCTTAGTGAAAAACTGTTTTTT. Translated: CASSDTGLSEKLFF.

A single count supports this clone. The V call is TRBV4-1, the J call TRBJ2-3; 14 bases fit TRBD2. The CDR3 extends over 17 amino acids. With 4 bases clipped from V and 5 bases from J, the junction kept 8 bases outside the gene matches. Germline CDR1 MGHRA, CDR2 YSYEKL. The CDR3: CASSLRLAGGWGDTQYF. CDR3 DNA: TGCGCCAGCAGCCTCAGACTAGCGGGAGGGTGGGGAGATACGCAGTATTTT.